The T cell receptor beta chain described here comes from a study of CD8+CD57+ T cells in acquired aplastic anemia. Overall study context: Sorted CD4+ and CD8+ cells yielded around 3.2 ug of DNA on average. Study-level findings and limits: Between the patient and control groups, CD8+ Simpson's diversity did not differ significantly.

A word on this clonotype: No antigen is known for it.

Patients who underwent sequencing had shown CD8+CD57+ cell expansion by flow cytometry. There were no patients without severe acquired aplastic anemia. Patients had undergone no therapy by the time their blood was sampled. Genomic DNA templated the TCR beta VDJ and CDR3 profiling. TCRdb analysed the reads with MiXCR anew, one entry per CDR3 protein. This sample yields about 170,000 distinct CDR3 sequences, of which around 48% are seen a single time; around 1% belongs to the top ten. Sequenced material: sorted CD4+, CD8+, or CD8+CD57+ T cells (not recorded which) from PBMCs. The source is a human donor with aplastic anemia.

The CDR3 loop is CSVLWGGRTDTQYF. The CDR3 DNA is TGCAGCGTTCTATGGGGCGGACGCACAGATACGCAGTATTTT. J is TRBJ2-3 and V is TRBV29-1, with a possible D match to TRBD1 (5 bases). The CDR3 is 14 residues long. CDR1 SQVTM and CDR2 ANQGSEA come from the germline V gene. V was shortened by 5 bases and J by 1 base, with 13 bases between the two germline ends.